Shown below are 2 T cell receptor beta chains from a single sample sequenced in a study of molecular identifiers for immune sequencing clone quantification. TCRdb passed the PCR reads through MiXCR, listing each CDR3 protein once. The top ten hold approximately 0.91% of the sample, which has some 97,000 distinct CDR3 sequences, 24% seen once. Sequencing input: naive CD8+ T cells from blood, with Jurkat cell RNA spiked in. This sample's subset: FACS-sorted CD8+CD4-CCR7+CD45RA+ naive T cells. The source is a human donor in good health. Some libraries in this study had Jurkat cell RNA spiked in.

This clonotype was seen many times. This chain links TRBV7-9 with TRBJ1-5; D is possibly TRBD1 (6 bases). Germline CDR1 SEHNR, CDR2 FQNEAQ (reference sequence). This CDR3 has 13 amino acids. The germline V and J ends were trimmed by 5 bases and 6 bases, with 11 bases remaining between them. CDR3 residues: CASSLDRAQPQHF. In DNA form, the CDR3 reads TGTGCCAGCAGCCTGGACAGAGCTCAGCCCCAGCATTTT.

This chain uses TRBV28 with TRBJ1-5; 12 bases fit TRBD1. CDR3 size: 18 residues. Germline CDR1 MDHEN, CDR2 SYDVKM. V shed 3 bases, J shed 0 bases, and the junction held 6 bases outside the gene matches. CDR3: CASSFRDRGHYSNQPQHF. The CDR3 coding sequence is TGTGCCAGCAGTTTCCGGGACAGGGGGCACTATAGCAATCAGCCCCAGCATTTT.